These 10 T cell receptor beta chains were all obtained from the same sample, sequenced in a study of cytomegalovirus exposure and HLA in healthy donors (dated by TCRdb to about 2017). Libraries were constructed by the immunoSEQ multiplex PCR assay. A mixture of 60 forward primers for TCR Vbeta segments and 13 reverse primers for TCR Jbeta segments was used in the multiplex PCR. TCRdb re-hosts the immuneACCESS table, in-frame sequences only. Its copies lack some clones; in the studies checked, an unresolved V gene accounts for under half of them, and the cause for the rest is not known. The table for this sample lists 75,000 to 90,000 clones; approximately 80% of them were counted only once. Together, the top ten hold about 3.1% of the sample. The sample was PBMCs. The receptor set was obtained from a man aged 50 to 59 in good health and CMV-seronegative.

J is TRBJ2-7 and V is TRBV19; 7 nucleotides match TRBD2. The V gene end was trimmed by 7 bases and the J gene end by 4 bases; junction bases not matched to a gene: 7. The CDR3 contains 13 residues. Germline V gene lookup returns CDR1 LNHDA and CDR2 SQIVND (reference sequence). CDR3 amino acids: CASTPRAGYEQYF. For the CDR3, the DNA is TGTGCCAGTACCCCCCGAGCGGGATACGAGCAGTACTTC.

The chain carries TRBV30 and TRBJ1-6, with 7 bases matching TRBD1. After removal of 7 bases from V and 10 bases from J, the junction contained 7 bases not matched to a gene. Germline V gene data show CDR1 as GTSNPN and CDR2 as SVGIG (reference sequence). The CDR3 length is 12 residues. CDR3 DNA: TGTGCCTCACAGGGGCTGGGGTCACCCCTCCACTTT. Protein sequence: CASQGLGSPLHF.

Only a few counts were recorded for this clone. The chain joins TRBV6-6 to TRBJ1-5; 9 nucleotides line up with TRBD1. CDR3 size: 15 residues. Germline V CDR1 and CDR2: MNHNY, SVGAGI (reference sequence). V was pared by 5 bases and J by 6 bases, with 8 bases of the junction left unmatched. The CDR3 sequence is CASSTSGTGSQPQHF. The CDR3 DNA reads as TGTGCCAGCAGTACATCCGGGACAGGGAGTCAGCCCCAGCATTTT.

J is TRBJ2-1 and V is TRBV10-2; the match to TRBD2 covers 13 bases. Germline values: CDR1 WSHSY, CDR2 SAAADI. The CDR3 runs 17 residues. V was pared by 6 bases and J by 4 bases, with 9 bases of the junction left unmatched. The CDR3: CASSPRTSGGYYNEQFF. CDR3 DNA: TGCGCCAGCAGCCCTAGGACTAGCGGGGGCTATTACAATGAGCAGTTCTTC.

The rearrangement joins TRBV7-9 to TRBJ1-1, with 8 bases identical to TRBD1. The length of the CDR3 is 15 residues. Germline V gives CDR1 SEHNR, CDR2 FQNEAQ (reference sequence). The V gene end was trimmed by 5 bases and the J gene end by 4 bases; junction bases not matched to a gene: 9. In nucleotides, the CDR3 is TGTGCCAGCAGCAGCCGGGACAGGCTAGCCACTGAAGCTTTCTTT. Translating it yields CASSSRDRLATEAFF.

V gene TRBV6-5 combines with J gene TRBJ1-5; weak D call: TRBD1 (6 bases). Germline V gives CDR1 MNHEY, CDR2 SVGAGI. Trimming cost V 6 bases and J 2 bases, with 14 bases left between them. The CDR3 runs to 15 residues. The CDR3 nucleotides are TGTGCCAGCAGCCAACAGGGAAATGGCAATCAGCCCCAGCATTTT. It yields the protein CASSQQGNGNQPQHF.

This chain uses TRBV5-1 with TRBJ2-7; possibly TRBD1 for D (5 bases). V was trimmed by 0 bases and J by 5 bases, leaving 6 bases between them. The CDR3 contains 12 residues. Germline lookup yields CDR1 SGHRS and CDR2 YFSETQ. The DNA for the CDR3 is TGCGCCAGCAGCTTGGAGGGGAACGAGCAGTACTTC. Translation: CASSLEGNEQYF. Looking up the rest from reference TRBV5-1 and TRBJ2-7 gives the full variable domain: KAGVTQTPRYLIKTRGQQVTLSCSPISGHRSVSWYQQTPGQGLQFLFEYFSETQRNKGNFPGRFSGRQFSNSRSEMNVSTLELGDSALYLCASSLEGNEQYFGPGTRLTVT.

V usage is TRBV2 and J usage is TRBJ1-3; 8 bases match TRBD1. The germline V gene has CDR1 SNHLY and CDR2 FYNNEI. V lost 5 bases, J lost 0 bases, and 9 bases stayed unmatched. This CDR3 spans 17 amino acids. The CDR3 DNA reads TGTGCCAGCAGTTACCGGACAGGGCAATACTCTGGAAACACCATATATTTT. Translated: CASSYRTGQYSGNTIYF.

This clone showed up just a few times. The chain has TRBV5-8 and TRBJ1-1; D uncertain. The CDR3 contains 11 residues. Germline CDR1 is SGHTS and CDR2 is YDEGEE. The V end lost 0 bases, the J end lost 11 bases, and 8 bases lay between the germline ends. As DNA, the CDR3 is TGTGCCAGCAGCTTGGAACGCGTGGCTTTCTTT. It encodes CASSLERVAFF.

The chain links TRBV5-1 to TRBJ1-6, with 12 nucleotides matching TRBD1. Germline values: CDR1 SGHRS, CDR2 YFSETQ. CDR3 length: 16 amino acids. J was trimmed by 10 bases and V by 1 base; bases with no gene match: 6. In DNA, the CDR3 is TGCGCCAGCAGCTTGTCCGGGACAGGGGGCGAATCACCCCTCCACTTT. Residues: CASSLSGTGGESPLHF. Full variable domain (missing parts from reference TRBV5-1 and TRBJ1-6): KAGVTQTPRYLIKTRGQQVTLSCSPISGHRSVSWYQQTPGQGLQFLFEYFSETQRNKGNFPGRFSGRQFSNSRSEMNVSTLELGDSALYLCASSLSGTGGESPLHFGNGTRLTVT.